The 2 T cell receptor beta chains below were found in one sample sequenced in a study of blood T cell repertoires in COVID-19. TCRdb's table, derived via immunoSEQ multiplex PCR, lists solely in-frame clones and lacks some. The sample yields 200,000 to 250,000 clones, roughly 80% seen once. Sequenced: peripheral blood. The receptors stem from a woman older than 75 with acute or convalescent COVID-19.

This sequence joins TRBV4-2 and TRBJ2-1, with a tentative D call TRBD1 (5 bases). The CDR3 covers 16 residues. Per germline, CDR1 LGHNA and CDR2 YNFKEQ. The V and J ends lost 0 bases and 1 base respectively, with 10 bases between them. CDR3 sequence reads: CASSQDFRQSYNEQFF. The CDR3 coding sequence is TGTGCCAGCAGCCAAGATTTCCGACAGTCCTACAATGAGCAGTTCTTC.

The rearrangement links TRBV11-3 to TRBJ1-2; possibly TRBD1 for D (5 bases). With 0 bases removed from V and 3 bases from J, the gap between germline ends came to 11 bases. The CDR3 runs to 15 residues. Looked up from germline, CDR1 is SGHNT and CDR2 is YENEEA. The CDR3 sequence is CASSLERRGDYGYTF. The CDR3 DNA is TGTGCCAGCAGCTTAGAACGCCGGGGGGACTATGGCTACACCTTC.